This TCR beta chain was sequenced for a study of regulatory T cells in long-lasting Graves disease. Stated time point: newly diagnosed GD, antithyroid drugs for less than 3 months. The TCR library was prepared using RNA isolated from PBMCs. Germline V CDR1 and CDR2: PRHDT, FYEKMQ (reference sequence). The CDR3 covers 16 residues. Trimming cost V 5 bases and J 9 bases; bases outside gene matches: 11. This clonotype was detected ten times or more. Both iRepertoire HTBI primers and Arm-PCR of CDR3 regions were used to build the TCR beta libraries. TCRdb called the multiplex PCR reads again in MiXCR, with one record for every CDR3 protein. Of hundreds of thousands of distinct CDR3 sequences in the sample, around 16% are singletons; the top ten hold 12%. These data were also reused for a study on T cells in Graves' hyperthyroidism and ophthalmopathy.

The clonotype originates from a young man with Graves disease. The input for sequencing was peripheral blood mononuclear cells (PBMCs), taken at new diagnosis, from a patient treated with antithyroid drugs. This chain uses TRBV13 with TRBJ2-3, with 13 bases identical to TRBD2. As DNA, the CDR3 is TGTGCCAGCAGCCCCGGGACTAGCGGGGCCCGGGGGACGCAGTATTTT. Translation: CASSPGTSGARGTQYF.